This passage covers 13 T cell receptor beta chains from one sample sequenced in a study of cytomegalovirus exposure and HLA in healthy donors. This table comes from immunoSEQ multiplex PCR, and its TCRdb copy is limited to in-frame clones, with some not included. Of around 99,000 clones in the sample, almost 90% were seen once. The sequenced material came from PBMCs. The receptor set was obtained from a woman aged 18-29 years in good health and CMV-seronegative.

The J gene is TRBJ2-7, the V gene TRBV28; TRBD1 aligns across 7 bases. V trimming: 3 bases; J trimming: 0 bases; junction bases outside the gene matches: 5. CDR1 MDHEN and CDR2 SYDVKM come from the germline V gene. The CDR3 runs 15 residues. CDR3 residues: CASSFTGTASYEQYF. The CDR3 nucleotides read TGTGCCAGCAGTTTTACAGGGACAGCCTCCTACGAGCAGTACTTC.

The chain joins TRBV30 to TRBJ2-5, with a tentative D call TRBD1 (5 bases). The length of the CDR3 is 14 residues. CDR1 is GTSNPN, CDR2 SVGIG, per germline (reference sequence). Trimming stripped 2 bases from V and 3 bases from J, with 13 bases between. The CDR3 nucleotides read TGTGCCTGGAGTCCAGGGTTCGGAGAAGAGACCCAGTACTTC. Its protein is CAWSPGFGEETQYF.

This chain uses TRBV10-1 with TRBJ1-4; D is unclear. This CDR3 is built from 16 residues. Per germline, CDR1 WNHNN and CDR2 SYGVQD (reference sequence). V was trimmed by 4 bases and J by 6 bases, leaving 18 bases between them. Here the CDR3 reads CASSAGSTTPHEKLFF. In DNA, the CDR3 is TGCGCCAGCAGTGCGGGGTCCACGACCCCCCATGAAAAACTGTTTTTT.

V is TRBV28 and J is TRBJ1-5; D may be TRBD1 (6 bases). CDR1 is MDHEN, CDR2 SYDVKM, per germline. Between the trimmed V and J ends, which lost 6 bases and 9 bases, there was a span of 24 bases. CDR3 size: 16 residues. The CDR3 reads CASSTPTGKGLRPQHF. The CDR3 nucleotides are TGTGCCAGCAGCACCCCTACAGGGAAAGGTCTTAGGCCCCAGCATTTT.

The chain uses TRBV30 and TRBJ2-2, with 8 bases that match TRBD2. Germline assignment: CDR1 GTSNPN and CDR2 SVGIG (reference sequence). The length of the CDR3 is 16 residues. The junction had 5 bases not matched to a gene; V was cut back by 0 bases and J by 2 bases. The CDR3 spells CAWSVRGGRNTGELFF. The DNA for the CDR3 is TGTGCCTGGAGTGTACGCGGGGGGAGAAACACCGGGGAGCTGTTTTTT.

The chain joins TRBV28 to TRBJ1-5; D gene unclear. The length of the CDR3 is 12 residues. Trimming left V 7 bases short and J 1 base short, with 5 bases between. CDR1 and CDR2 from the germline V gene are MDHEN and SYDVKM. CDR3 sequence (DNA): TGTGCCAGCACACTGAGCAATCAGCCCCAGCATTTT. Translation gives CASTLSNQPQHF.

This chain uses TRBV5-5 with TRBJ1-6, with 7 bases matching TRBD1. This CDR3 is 15 amino acids long. With V trimmed by 3 bases and J by 7 bases, 7 bases remained unmatched. CDR1 is SGHKS and CDR2 is YYEKEE in the germline V gene (reference sequence). The CDR3 sequence: CASSSPQTGNSPLHF. The CDR3 nucleotides are TGTGCCAGCAGCTCCCCACAGACAGGGAATTCACCCCTCCACTTT.

The chain recombines TRBV6-1 with TRBJ1-2, with a possible D match to TRBD1 (5 bases). This CDR3 comprises 13 residues. The germline V gene has CDR1 MNHNS and CDR2 SASEGT. The V end lost 5 bases, the J end lost 4 bases, and 11 bases lay between the germline ends. CDR3 sequence reads: CASSLNGGYGYTF. In nucleotides, the CDR3 is TGTGCCAGCAGTTTAAACGGGGGCTATGGCTACACCTTC.

The gene calls are TRBV2 and TRBJ1-2; 7 nucleotides agree with TRBD1. Germline V gene sequence: CDR1 SNHLY, CDR2 FYNNEI. This CDR3 has 14 amino acids. The junction had 10 bases not matched to a gene; V was cut back by 7 bases and J by 5 bases. The CDR3 region is CASIPGTVLYGYTF. In DNA form, the CDR3 reads TGTGCCAGCATCCCCGGGACAGTCCTTTATGGCTACACCTTC.

The chain carries TRBV30 and TRBJ1-1, with D unresolved. Between the trimmed V and J ends, which lost 6 bases and 6 bases, there was a span of 17 bases. CDR1 is GTSNPN and CDR2 is SVGIG in the germline V gene (reference sequence). The CDR3 totals 13 residues. The CDR3 is CACARRREPEAFF. The CDR3 bases are TGTGCCTGTGCAAGACGACGGGAACCTGAAGCTTTCTTT.

The chain recombines TRBV4-3 with TRBJ1-5; D might be TRBD1 (6 bases). CDR1 and CDR2 (germline): LGHNA, YSLEER. There are 13 residues in the CDR3. V lost 5 bases and J 7 bases, leaving 12 bases between the germline ends. The CDR3 sequence: CASSSGVGQPQHF. The CDR3, as DNA: TGCGCCAGCAGCTCAGGGGTAGGCCAGCCCCAGCATTTT.

The chain employs TRBV7-2 and TRBJ2-7; 8 positions match TRBD2. Germline values: CDR1 SGHTA, CDR2 FQGNSA. This CDR3 region has 14 residues. J gave up 4 bases and V 4 bases, and 6 bases lay outside the gene matches. The CDR3 is CASSWDGGAYEQYF. For the CDR3, the DNA is TGTGCCAGCAGCTGGGACGGGGGGGCGTACGAGCAGTACTTC.

The rearrangement links TRBV27 to TRBJ1-5, with D maybe TRBD1 (6 bases). The CDR3 loop spans 13 amino acids. Germline CDR1 reads MNHEY; CDR2 reads SMNVEV (reference sequence). Deletions cut 2 bases from V and 5 bases from J, with 7 bases between. The CDR3, as DNA: TGTGCCAGCAGTTTAAAGGGGGATCAGCCCCAGCATTTT. Translated, it gives CASSLKGDQPQHF.